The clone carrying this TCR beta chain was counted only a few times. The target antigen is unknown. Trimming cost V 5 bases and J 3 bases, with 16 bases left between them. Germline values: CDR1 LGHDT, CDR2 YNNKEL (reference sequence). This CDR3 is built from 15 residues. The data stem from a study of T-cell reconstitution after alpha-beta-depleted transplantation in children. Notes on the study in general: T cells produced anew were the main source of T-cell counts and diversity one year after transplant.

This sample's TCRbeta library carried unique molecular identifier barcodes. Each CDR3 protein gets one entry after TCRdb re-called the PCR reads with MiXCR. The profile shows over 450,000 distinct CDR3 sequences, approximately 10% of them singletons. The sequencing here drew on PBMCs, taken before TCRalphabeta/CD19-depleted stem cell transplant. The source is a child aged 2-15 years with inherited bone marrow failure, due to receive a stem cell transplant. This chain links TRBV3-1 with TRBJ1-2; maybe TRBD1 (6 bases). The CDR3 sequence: CASSEESQGYYGYTF. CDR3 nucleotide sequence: TGTGCCAGCAGCGAGGAGAGTCAGGGGTACTATGGCTACACCTTC.